The rows below give T cell receptor beta chains drawn from one sample of a study of cytomegalovirus exposure and HLA in healthy donors. TCRdb keeps only in-frame clones here, not all; method: immunoSEQ multiplex PCR. The top ten hold approximately 3% of the sample, which has approximately 93,000 clones, approximately 72% seen once. Sample: PBMCs. The receptors originated from a woman aged 40 to 50 in good health and CMV-seronegative. Each CDR3 is given without its conserved first and last residue.

v_call	j_call	cdr3_aa
TRBV9	TRBJ2-1	ASSASGRARDEQF
TRBV5-1	TRBJ2-7	ASSRGTSGDEQY
TRBV4-2	TRBJ2-1	ASSQETSGSYNEQF
TRBV5-8	TRBJ2-1	ASLLGARLTPYNEQF
TRBV27	TRBJ2-3	ASSLFSGKRTDTQY
TRBV5-4	TRBJ1-2	ASSSPQGAGYGYT
TRBV7-3	TRBJ2-1	ASSLATGTSGYNEQF
TRBV27	TRBJ2-1	ASSFFGRGTYNEQF
TRBV5-6	TRBJ2-5	ASSGGQGADRWETQY
TRBV19	.	ASSVTGVSYEQY
TRBV19	TRBJ2-1	ASSIWTGGGYNEQF
TRBV19	TRBJ2-6	ASSINGGSGANVLT
TRBV10-3	TRBJ2-7	AISERLAGTEQY
TRBV7-3	TRBJ1-5	ASTLQNQPQH
TRBV7-3	TRBJ2-3	ASSPRLAGAGDTQY
TRBV29-1	TRBJ2-7	SVEGLRGSYEQY
TRBV19	TRBJ2-7	ASSILSGTSYEQY
TRBV5-1	.	ASSLGVAGGYEQY
TRBV10-2	TRBJ2-5	ASSGQGRVETQY
TRBV28	TRBJ1-1	ASSPPPGTEAF
TRBV7-6	TRBJ1-1	ASSYQGNTEAF
TRBV2	TRBJ2-5	ASSTSVETQY
TRBV7-6	TRBJ1-3	ASSSTRTGRSGNTIY
TRBV25-1	TRBJ2-5	ASSEYKAGGTETQY